This T cell receptor (beta chain) was obtained from a study of shared clonotypes between healthy human individuals. Study information: The plates for each donor numbered three CD4 naive, three CD4 memory, two CD8 naive and one CD8 memory. Study outcomes and limitations: Naive subsets, compared against memory subsets, generally had larger estimated richness values. It was the non-shared clonotypes that had lower generation probabilities than clonotypes shared by all four donors. Few donors limited the genetic and exposure-history diversity represented.

Losses at the gene ends were 4 bases for V and 1 base for J; bases not matched to a gene: 6. The CDR3 sequence is 15 residues long. CDR1 is MGHRA and CDR2 is YSYEKL in the germline V gene. Comment on this clone: What it recognizes is unknown.

Data came from immunoSEQ multiplex PCR; TCRdb stores just in-frame clones and leaves some out. The table records about 2 million clones, about 95% of them present only once. Terminally differentiated effector memory CD45RA+ cells were excluded from the naive CD8 cells, which were CD45RO-negative and positively selected for CCR7. The genes are TRBV4-1 and TRBJ1-1; 7 bases line up with TRBD1. This sequence originates from a man between 18 and 29 years old in good health. Material for sequencing was naive CD8+ T cells sorted from blood. CDR3 protein: CASSLSGQANTEAFF. CDR3 DNA: TGCGCCAGCAGCCTGAGCGGACAGGCGAACACTGAAGCTTTCTTT.